The clone carrying this T cell receptor beta chain was observed a handful of times. Sequenced by immunoSEQ multiplex PCR; TCRdb stores in-frame clones only, minus some. The sample carries some 140,000 clones, about 70% recorded once. This specimen belongs to a study of blood T cell repertoires in COVID-19. The CDR3 is 16 residues long. Looked up from germline, CDR1 is KGHSH and CDR2 is LQKENI. V shed 3 bases and J 5 bases; nucleotides not matched to a gene: 7. The sample was peripheral blood. The chain combines TRBV18 with TRBJ1-4; 9 bases match TRBD1. The TCR originated in a man at least 80 years old with acute or convalescent COVID-19. The CDR3 DNA is TGTGCCAGCTCACCTTCAGGGACAGGGCTAAATGAAAAACTGTTTTTT. Amino acids: CASSPSGTGLNEKLFF.